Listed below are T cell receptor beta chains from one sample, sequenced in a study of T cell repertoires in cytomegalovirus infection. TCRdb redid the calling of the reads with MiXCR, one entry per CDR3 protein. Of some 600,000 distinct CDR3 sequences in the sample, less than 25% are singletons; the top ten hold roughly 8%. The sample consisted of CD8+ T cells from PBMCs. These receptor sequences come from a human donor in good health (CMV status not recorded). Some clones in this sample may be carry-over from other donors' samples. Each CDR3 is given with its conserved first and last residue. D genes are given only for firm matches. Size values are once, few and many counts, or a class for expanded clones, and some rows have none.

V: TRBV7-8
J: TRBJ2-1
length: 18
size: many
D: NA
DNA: TGTGCCAGCAGCCACTCCGGAGGGGGGCTCGGGTCCTACAATGAGCAGTTCTTC
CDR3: CASSHSGGGLGSYNEQFF

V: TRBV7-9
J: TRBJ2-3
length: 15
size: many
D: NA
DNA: TGTGCCAGCAGCTCCCTCCGGTTGGGCACAGATACGCAGTATTTT
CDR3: CASSSLRLGTDTQYF

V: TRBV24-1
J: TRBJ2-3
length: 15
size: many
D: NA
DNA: TGTGCCACCAGGTCCGGATCTACTAGCACAGATACGCAGTATTTT
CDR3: CATRSGSTSTDTQYF

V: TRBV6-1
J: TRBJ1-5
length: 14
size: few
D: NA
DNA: TGTGCCAGCAGTCCTACAGGACTTACTCAGCCCCAGCATTTT
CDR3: CASSPTGLTQPQHF

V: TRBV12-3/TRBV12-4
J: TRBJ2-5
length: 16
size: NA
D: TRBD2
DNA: TGTGCCAGCAGTACACGACTAGCGGCGGAATTGAAGACCCAGTACTTC
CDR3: CASSTRLAAELKTQYF

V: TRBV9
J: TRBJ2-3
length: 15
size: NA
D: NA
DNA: TGTGCCAGCAGCGTAGCAGGGAACGAAGGGGATACGCAGTATTTT
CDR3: CASSVAGNEGDTQYF

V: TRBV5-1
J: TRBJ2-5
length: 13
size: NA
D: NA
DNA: TGCGCCAGCAGCCAAATAGAGCAAGAGACCCAGTACTTC
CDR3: CASSQIEQETQYF

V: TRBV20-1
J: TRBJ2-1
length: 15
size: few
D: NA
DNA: TGCAGTGCTAGAGACCTTACATGGGTATCGGGTGAGCAGTTCTTC
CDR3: CSARDLTWVSGEQFF

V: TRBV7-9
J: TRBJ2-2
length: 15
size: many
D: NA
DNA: TGTGCCAGCAGCACGTCAGGGCTGCTCACCGGGGAGCTGTTTTTT
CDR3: CASSTSGLLTGELFF

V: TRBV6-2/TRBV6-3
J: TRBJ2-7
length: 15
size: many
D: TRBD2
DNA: TGTGCCAGCAGTTACTCGCGGGGGGGCCTCTACGAGCAGTACTTC
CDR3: CASSYSRGGLYEQYF

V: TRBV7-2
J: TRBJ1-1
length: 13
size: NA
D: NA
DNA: TGTGCCAGCAGCTTAAACGGTCGTTTTGAAGCTTTCTTT
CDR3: CASSLNGRFEAFF

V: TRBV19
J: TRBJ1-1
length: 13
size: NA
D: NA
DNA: TGTGCCAATAGTATTGGCTTGAACACTGAAGCTTTCTTT
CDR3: CANSIGLNTEAFF

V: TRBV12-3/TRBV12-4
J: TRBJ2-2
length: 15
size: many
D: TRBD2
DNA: TGTGCCAGCAGTTTTTGGGCGGGGGACACCGGGGAGCTGTTTTTT
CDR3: CASSFWAGDTGELFF

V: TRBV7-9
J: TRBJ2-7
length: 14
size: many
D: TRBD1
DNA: TGTGCCAGCAGCGTCCGGGACAGGCCCTACGAGCAGTACTTC
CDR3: CASSVRDRPYEQYF

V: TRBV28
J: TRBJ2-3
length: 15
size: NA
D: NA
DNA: TGTGCCAGCAGTTTATCGCAGACTAGCACAGATACGCAGTATTTT
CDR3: CASSLSQTSTDTQYF

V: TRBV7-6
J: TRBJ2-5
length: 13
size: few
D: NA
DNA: TGTGCCAGCAGCTTCTTGACCCAAGAGACCCAGTACTTC
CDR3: CASSFLTQETQYF

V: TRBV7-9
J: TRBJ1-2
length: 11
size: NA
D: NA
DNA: TGTGCCAGCAGCGCCGACTGGGGCTACACCTTC
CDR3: CASSADWGYTF

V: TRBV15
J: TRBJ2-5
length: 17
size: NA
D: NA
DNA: TGTGCCACCAGCAGAGGCCCCGGCGGGGACGGGCAAGAGACCCAGTACTTC
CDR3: CATSRGPGGDGQETQYF

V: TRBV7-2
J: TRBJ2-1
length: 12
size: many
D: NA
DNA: TGTGCCAGCAGCCCGCGGGACACCTTGCAGTTCTTC
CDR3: CASSPRDTLQFF

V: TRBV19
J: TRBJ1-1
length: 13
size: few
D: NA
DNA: TGTGCCAGTAGTATTGCGGGGGACACTGAAGCTTTCTTT
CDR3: CASSIAGDTEAFF

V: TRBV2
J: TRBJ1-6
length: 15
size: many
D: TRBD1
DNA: TGTGCCAGCAATGGAGAGGGGGCTTATAATTCACCCCTCCACTTT
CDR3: CASNGEGAYNSPLHF

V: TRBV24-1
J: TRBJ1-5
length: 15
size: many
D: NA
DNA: TGTGCCACCAGTTCTCGGACCGAGCCTAATCAGCCCCAGCATTTT
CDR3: CATSSRTEPNQPQHF

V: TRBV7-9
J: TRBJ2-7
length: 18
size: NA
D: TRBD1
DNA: TGTGCCAGCAGCTCGACAGGGGCTCTAAGGCCTTGCTCCTACGAGCAGTACTTC
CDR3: CASSSTGALRPCSYEQYF

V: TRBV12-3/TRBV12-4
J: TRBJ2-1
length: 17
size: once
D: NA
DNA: TGTGCCAGCAGTTCCCTCACAGGGGAGGTGACCTACAATGAGCAGTTCTTC
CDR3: CASSSLTGEVTYNEQFF

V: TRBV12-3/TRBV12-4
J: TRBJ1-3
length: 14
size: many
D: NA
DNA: TGTGCCAGCATGCCCCAAACCTCTGGAAACACCATATATTTT
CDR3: CASMPQTSGNTIYF

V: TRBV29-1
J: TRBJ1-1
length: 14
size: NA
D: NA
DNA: TGCAGCGTTGAGTCGCCAAAGGGAAACACTGAAGCTTTCTTT
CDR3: CSVESPKGNTEAFF

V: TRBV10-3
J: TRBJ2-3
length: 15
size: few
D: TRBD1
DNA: TGTGCCATCAGTGAGTTGACAGGGCTAACAGATACGCAGTATTTT
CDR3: CAISELTGLTDTQYF

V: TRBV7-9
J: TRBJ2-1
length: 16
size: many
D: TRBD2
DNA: TGTGCCAGCAGCTCCACACTAGCGGAGCTTTACAATGAGCAGTTCTTC
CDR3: CASSSTLAELYNEQFF

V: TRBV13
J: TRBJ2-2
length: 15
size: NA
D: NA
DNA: TGTGCCAGCAGCTCGCTTCAGGCGAACACCGGGGAGCTGTTTTTT
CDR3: CASSSLQANTGELFF

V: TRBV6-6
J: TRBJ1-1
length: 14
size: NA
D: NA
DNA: TGTGCCAGCAGTTACTCGGGGGTGGCCACTGAAGCTTTCTTT
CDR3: CASSYSGVATEAFF

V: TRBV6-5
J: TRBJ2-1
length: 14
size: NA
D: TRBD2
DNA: TGTGCCAGCAGTTATACAGCGGGGATCGATGAGCAGTTCTTC
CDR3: CASSYTAGIDEQFF

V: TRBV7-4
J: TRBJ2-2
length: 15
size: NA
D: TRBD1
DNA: TGTGCCAGTTCTGGACAGGGCAGGGACACCGGGGAGCTGTTTTTT
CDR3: CASSGQGRDTGELFF

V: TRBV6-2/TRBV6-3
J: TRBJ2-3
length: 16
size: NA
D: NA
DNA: TGTGCCAGCAGTACCCTCGGCCCCAGGGGCACAGATACGCAGTATTTT
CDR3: CASSTLGPRGTDTQYF

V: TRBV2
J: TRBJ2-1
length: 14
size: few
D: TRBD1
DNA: TGTGCCAGCAGTGGTTGGGACAGGGTGATTGAGCAGTTCTTC
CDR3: CASSGWDRVIEQFF

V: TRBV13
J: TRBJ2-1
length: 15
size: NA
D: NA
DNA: TGTGCCAGCAGCCCCCCCTTACCAGGGGTCCATGAGCAGTTCTTC
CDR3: CASSPPLPGVHEQFF

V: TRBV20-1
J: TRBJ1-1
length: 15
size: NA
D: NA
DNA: TGCAGTGCCACCGGCCGCGTTCAACTTCCCCACGGGGCTTTCTTT
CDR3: CSATGRVQLPHGAFF

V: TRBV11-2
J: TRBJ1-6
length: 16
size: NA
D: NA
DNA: TGTGCCAGCAGCTTAGGAGGGGCATCCTATAATTCACCCCTCCACTTT
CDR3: CASSLGGASYNSPLHF

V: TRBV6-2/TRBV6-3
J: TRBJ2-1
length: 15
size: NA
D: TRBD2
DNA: TGTGCCAGCCGCCATAGCGGGGGGGCAAGGAATGAGCAGTTCTTC
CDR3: CASRHSGGARNEQFF

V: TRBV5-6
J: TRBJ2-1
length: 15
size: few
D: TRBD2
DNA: TGTGCCAGCAGCCAAAGGACTAGCTGGGCTTTAGGGCAGTTCTTC
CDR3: CASSQRTSWALGQFF

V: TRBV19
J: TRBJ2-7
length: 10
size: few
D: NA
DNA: TGTGCCAGTAGCCCGGACAACACCTACTTC
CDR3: CASSPDNTYF

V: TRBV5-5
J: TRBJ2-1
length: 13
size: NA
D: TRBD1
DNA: TGTGCCGTTCCGGGACAGGATTCCAATGAGCAGTTCTTC
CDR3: CAVPGQDSNEQFF

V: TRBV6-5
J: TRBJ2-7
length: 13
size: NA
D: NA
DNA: TGTGCCAGCAGTTACCGGGGGTGGTACGAGCAGTACTTC
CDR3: CASSYRGWYEQYF

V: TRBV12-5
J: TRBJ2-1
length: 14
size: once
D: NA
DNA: TGTGCTAGTGGCCCAACCGGGCCCTACAATGAGCAGTTCTTC
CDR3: CASGPTGPYNEQFF

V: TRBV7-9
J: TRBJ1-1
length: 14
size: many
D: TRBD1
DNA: TGTGCCAGCAGCTCCGGGACAGGGAGGACTGAAGCTTTCTTT
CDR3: CASSSGTGRTEAFF

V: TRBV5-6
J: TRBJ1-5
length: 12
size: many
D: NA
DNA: TGTGCCAGCAGCTCATCAGATCAGCCCCAGCATTTT
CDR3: CASSSSDQPQHF

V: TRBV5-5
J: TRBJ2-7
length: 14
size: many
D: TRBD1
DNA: TGTGCCAGCAGCGCCGACAGGGGCGGAGACGAGCAGTACTTC
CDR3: CASSADRGGDEQYF

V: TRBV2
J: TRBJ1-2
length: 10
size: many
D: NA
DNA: TGTGCCAGCAGTGGACTTGGGTACACCTTC
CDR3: CASSGLGYTF

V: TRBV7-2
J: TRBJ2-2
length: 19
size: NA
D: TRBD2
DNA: TGTGCCAGCAGCTCACCATCTAGCGGGGGGGCCGTTAACACCGGGGAGCTGTTTTTT
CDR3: CASSSPSSGGAVNTGELFF

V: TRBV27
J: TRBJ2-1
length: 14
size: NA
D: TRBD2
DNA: TGTGCCAGCAGTTTATTATGGACTAGCAATGAGCAGTTCTTC
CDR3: CASSLLWTSNEQFF

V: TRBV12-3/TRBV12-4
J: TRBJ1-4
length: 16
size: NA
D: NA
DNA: TGTGCCAGCAGGACCTTCAGGGGTCAGACTAATGAAAAACTGTTTTTT
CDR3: CASRTFRGQTNEKLFF

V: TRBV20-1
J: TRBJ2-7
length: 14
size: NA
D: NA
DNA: TGCAGTGCTAGCCCAGGGGTGGCGAGCTACGAGCAGTACTTC
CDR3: CSASPGVASYEQYF

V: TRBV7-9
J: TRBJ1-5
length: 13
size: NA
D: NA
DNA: TGTGCCAGCAGCTTAGAAAACAATCAGCCCCAGCATTTT
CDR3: CASSLENNQPQHF

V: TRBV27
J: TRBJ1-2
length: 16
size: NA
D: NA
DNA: TGTGCCAGCAGTTTATCGGTGGGCACGTACCGGTATGGCTACACCTTC
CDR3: CASSLSVGTYRYGYTF

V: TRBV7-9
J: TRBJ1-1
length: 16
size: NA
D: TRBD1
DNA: TGTGCCAGCAGCCCTAGGACAGGGCAAATGAACACTGAAGCTTTCTTT
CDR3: CASSPRTGQMNTEAFF

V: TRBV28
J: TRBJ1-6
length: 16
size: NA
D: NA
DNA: TGTGCCAGCAGTGGGGCACTTAGCTCCTATAATTCACCCCTCCACTTT
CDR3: CASSGALSSYNSPLHF